This record covers a single T cell receptor beta chain. Antigen unknown. This may be a read error, as it is one base from a much larger clone. Germline V lookup: CDR1 MNHEY, CDR2 SMNVEV (reference sequence). Trimming cost V 5 bases and J 0 bases, with 10 bases left between them. The CDR3 runs 14 residues. TCR beta CDR3 sequences were amplified from RNA transcripts. When the TCR CDR3 underwent first-round RT-PCR, the HTBI primer set was used. TCRdb fed the multiplex PCR reads into MiXCR, producing one record per CDR3 protein. Here the sample spans 450,000 to 650,000 distinct CDR3 sequences, approximately 15% being singletons. The sample belongs to a study of T cells in Graves' hyperthyroidism and ophthalmopathy. Overall study findings and caveats: Classification by a 13 V-J model distinguished ophthalmopathy from stable hyperthyroidism. The majority of expanded thyroid clonotypes above 0.001 also appeared in blood.

In the ophthalmopathy cohort, Clinical Activity Score was at least 3, NOSPECS grade at least 4, and duration under 3 months. Every diagnosis used clinical symptoms, serum thyroxine and TRAb, thyroid ultrasound and orbital computed tomography. The sequencing sample was made of blood. This chain joins TRBV27 and TRBJ1-1; D is unresolved. This sequence originates from a woman younger than 35 with Graves' ophthalmopathy. The DNA of the CDR3 is TGTGCCAGCAGTCCCTTATCGTTGAACACTGAAGCTTTCTTT. It is translated as CASSPLSLNTEAFF.